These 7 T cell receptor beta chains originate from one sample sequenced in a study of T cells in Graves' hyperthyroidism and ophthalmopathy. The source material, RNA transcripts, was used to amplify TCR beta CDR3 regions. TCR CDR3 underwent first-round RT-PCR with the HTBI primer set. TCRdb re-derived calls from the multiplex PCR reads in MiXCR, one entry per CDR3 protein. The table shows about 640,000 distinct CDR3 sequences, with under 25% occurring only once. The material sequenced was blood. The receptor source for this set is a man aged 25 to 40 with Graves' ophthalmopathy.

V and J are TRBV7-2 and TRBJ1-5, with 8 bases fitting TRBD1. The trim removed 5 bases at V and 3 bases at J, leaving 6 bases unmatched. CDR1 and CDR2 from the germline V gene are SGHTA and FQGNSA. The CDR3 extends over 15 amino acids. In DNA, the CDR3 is TGTGCCAGCAGCCAGTGGGACAGGCCCAATCAGCCCCAGCATTTT. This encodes CASSQWDRPNQPQHF.

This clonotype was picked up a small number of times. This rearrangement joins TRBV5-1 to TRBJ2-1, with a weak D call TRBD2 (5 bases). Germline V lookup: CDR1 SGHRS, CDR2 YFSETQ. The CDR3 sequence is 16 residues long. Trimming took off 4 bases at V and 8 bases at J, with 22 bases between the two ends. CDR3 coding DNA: TGCGCCAGCAGCGCCGGAGACTACCGGGCCACAGATGAGCAGTTCTTC. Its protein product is CASSAGDYRATDEQFF.

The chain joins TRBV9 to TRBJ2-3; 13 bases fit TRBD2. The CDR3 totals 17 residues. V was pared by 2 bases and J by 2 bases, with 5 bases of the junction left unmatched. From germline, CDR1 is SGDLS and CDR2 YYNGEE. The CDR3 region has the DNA TGTGCCAGCAGCGTGAGGGGACTAGCGGGGATCACAGATACGCAGTATTTT. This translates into CASSVRGLAGITDTQYF. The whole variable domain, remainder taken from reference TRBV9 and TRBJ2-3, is DSGVTQTPKHLITATGQRVTLRCSPRSGDLSVYWYQQSLDQGLQFLIQYYNGEERAKGNILERFSAQQFPDLHSELNLSSLELGDSALYFCASSVRGLAGITDTQYFGPGTRLTVL.

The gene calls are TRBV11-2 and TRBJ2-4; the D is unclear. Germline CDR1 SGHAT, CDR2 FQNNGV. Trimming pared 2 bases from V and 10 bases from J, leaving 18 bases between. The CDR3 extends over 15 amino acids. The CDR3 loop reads CASSLPFRNKDIQYF. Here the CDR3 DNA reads TGTGCCAGCAGCTTACCTTTTCGAAACAAAGATATTCAGTACTTC.

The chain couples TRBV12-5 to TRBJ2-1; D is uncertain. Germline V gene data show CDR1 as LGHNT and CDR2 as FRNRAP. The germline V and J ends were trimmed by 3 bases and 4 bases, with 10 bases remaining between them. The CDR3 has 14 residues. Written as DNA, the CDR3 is TGTGCTAGTGGTTTAAGGGTGGCTTACAATGAGCAGTTCTTC. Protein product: CASGLRVAYNEQFF.

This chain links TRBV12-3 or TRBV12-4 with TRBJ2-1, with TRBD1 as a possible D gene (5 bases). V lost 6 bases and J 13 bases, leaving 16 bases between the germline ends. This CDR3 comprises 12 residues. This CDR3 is CASSHDSSLQFF. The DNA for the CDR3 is TGTGCCAGCAGCCACGACAGTTCACTCCAGTTCTTC.

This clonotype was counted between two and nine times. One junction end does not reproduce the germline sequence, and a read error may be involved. CDR3 protein: CANSLEFRGQGRISYGYTF. For the CDR3, the DNA is TGTGCCAACAGCTTGGAATTTAGGGGACAGGGACGGATCTCCTATGGCTACACCTTC. V and J are TRBV5-6 and TRBJ1-2, with 9 bases identical to TRBD1. The CDR3 has 19 residues. In germline, CDR1 is SGHDT, CDR2 YYEEEE.